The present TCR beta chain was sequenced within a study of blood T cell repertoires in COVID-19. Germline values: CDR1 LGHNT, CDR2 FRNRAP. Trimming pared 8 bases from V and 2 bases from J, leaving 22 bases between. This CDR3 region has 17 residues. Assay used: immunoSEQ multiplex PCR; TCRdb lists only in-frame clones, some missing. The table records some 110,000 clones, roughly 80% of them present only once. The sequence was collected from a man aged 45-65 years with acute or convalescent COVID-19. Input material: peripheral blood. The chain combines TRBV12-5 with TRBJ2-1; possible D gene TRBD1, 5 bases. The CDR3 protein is CASKLEDGRVTYNEQFF. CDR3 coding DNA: TGTGCTAGTAAACTTGAGGATGGCAGGGTCACCTACAATGAGCAGTTCTTC.